This paragraph reports one T cell receptor beta chain. Other DNA sequences from this sample encode an identical CDR3 as well. The germline gives CDR1 SGHRS, CDR2 YFSETQ. V was trimmed by 0 bases and J by 3 bases, leaving 5 bases between them. This CDR3 contains 13 residues. The data originate from a study of control samples from healthy donors and cancer patients. Only in-frame clones appear in the TCRdb table, and some are missing; sequencing was by immunoSEQ multiplex PCR. The repertoire holds 100,000 to 150,000 clones, with 91% as singletons. The origin of this receptor is a man aged 18 to 29 in good health. V is TRBV5-1 and J is TRBJ2-3; no reliable D call. Sequencing used blood. This CDR3 reads CASSLDGTDTQYF. The CDR3 nucleotides read TGCGCCAGCAGCTTGGATGGAACAGATACGCAGTATTTT.